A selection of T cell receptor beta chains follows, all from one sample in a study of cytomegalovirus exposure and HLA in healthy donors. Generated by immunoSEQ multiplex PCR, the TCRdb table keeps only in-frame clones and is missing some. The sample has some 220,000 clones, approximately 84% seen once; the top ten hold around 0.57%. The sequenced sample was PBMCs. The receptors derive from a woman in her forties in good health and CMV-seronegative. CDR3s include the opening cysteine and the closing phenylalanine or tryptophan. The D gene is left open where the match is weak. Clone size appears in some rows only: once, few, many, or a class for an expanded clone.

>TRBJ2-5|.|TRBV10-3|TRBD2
TGTGCCATCAGTGAGTCGCCACTCGCTGGCGCGGGGGGGCGGCAAGAGACCCAGTACTTC
CAISESPLAGAGGRQETQYF
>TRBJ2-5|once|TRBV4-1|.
TGCGCCAGCAGCCAAGCTCTCCAAGAGACCCAGTACTTC
CASSQALQETQYF
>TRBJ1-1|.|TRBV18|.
TGTGCCAGCTCCGGAGGTTGGACAGTGAACACTGAAGCTTTCTTT
CASSGGWTVNTEAFF
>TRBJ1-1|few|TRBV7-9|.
TGTGCCAGCAGCTTAGCGCTTTCGGGTGAAGCTTTCTTT
CASSLALSGEAFF
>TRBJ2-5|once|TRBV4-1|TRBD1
TGCGCCAGCAGCCTACACCGGGACAGGGGTGGAGAGCAGTACTTC
CASSLHRDRGGEQYF
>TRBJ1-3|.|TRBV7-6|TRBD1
TGTGCCAGCAGCCAGGGACAGGGTGGGAACACCATATATTTT
CASSQGQGGNTIYF
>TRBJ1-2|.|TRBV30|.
TGTGCCTGGAGTGGACAGGACGCCAACTATGGCTACACCTTC
CAWSGQDANYGYTF
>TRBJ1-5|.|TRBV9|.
TGTGCCAGCAGCCCACGCCGGCAGCGGGGCAATCAGCCCCAGCATTTT
CASSPRRQRGNQPQHF
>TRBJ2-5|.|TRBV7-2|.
TGTGCCAGCAGCTTAGCCGAAGAGACCCAGTACTTC
CASSLAEETQYF
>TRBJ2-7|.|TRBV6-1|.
TGTGCCAGCTCTCTCGGGGGAAGCTCCTACGAGCAGTACTTC
CASSLGGSSYEQYF
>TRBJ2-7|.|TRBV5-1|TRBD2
TGCGCCAGCAGCCAAATGACTAGCGGGGGTACCGCCTCCTACGAGCAGTACTTC
CASSQMTSGGTASYEQYF
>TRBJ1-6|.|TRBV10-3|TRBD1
TGTGCCATCAGTGAGTCGCTTGCAGGGGGCCGCTATAATTCACCCCTCCACTTT
CAISESLAGGRYNSPLHF
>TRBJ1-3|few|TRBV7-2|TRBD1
TGTGCCAGCAGCTTTCAGGGGGCCAACACCATATATTTT
CASSFQGANTIYF
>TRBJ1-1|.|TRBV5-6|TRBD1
TGTGCCAGCAGCTTGGCCAGCCTGGACAGGGAAGCTTTCTTT
CASSLASLDREAFF
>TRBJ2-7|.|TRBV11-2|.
TGTGCCAGCAGCTTAGACAACTCCTACGAGCAGTACTTC
CASSLDNSYEQYF
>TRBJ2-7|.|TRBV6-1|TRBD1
TGTGCCAGCAGAGACAGGGGCTACGAGCAGTACTTC
CASRDRGYEQYF
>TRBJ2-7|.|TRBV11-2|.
TGTGCCAGCAGCTTAGGCGCCGGCTCCTACGAGCAGTACTTC
CASSLGAGSYEQYF
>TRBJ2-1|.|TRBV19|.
TGTGCCAGTAGTATAGGAGGGTTATCCTACAATGAGCAGTTCTTC
CASSIGGLSYNEQFF
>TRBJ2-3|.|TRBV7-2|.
TGTGCCAGCAGCTTACAGGCCGATACAGATACGCAGTATTTT
CASSLQADTDTQYF
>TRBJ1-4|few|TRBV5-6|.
TGTGCCAGCAGCTTGGGCGGGGCCTCAACTAATGAAAAACTGTTTTTT
CASSLGGASTNEKLFF
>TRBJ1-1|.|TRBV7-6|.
TGTGCCAGCAGCCAACAGCACTTGAACACTGAAGCTTTCTTT
CASSQQHLNTEAFF
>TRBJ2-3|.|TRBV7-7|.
TGTGCTAGCAGCGCCGGAGGCACAGATACGCAGTATTTT
CASSAGGTDTQYF
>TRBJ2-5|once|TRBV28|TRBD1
TGTGCCAGCGGCGGACAGGGGCCACGGTCCATCCAAGAGACCCAGTACTTC
CASGGQGPRSIQETQYF
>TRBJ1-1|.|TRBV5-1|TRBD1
TGCGCCAGCAGCCTGGACAGGGTCCGAACTGAAGCTTTCTTT
CASSLDRVRTEAFF
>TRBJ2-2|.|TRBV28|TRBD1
TGTGCCAGCAGGACAGGGGGCATCGGCACCGGGGAGCTGTTTTTT
CASRTGGIGTGELFF
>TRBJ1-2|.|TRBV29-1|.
TGCAGCGTTGAAACAAGGGGGGGAGATGGCTACACCTTC
CSVETRGGDGYTF
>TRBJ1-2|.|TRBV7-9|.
TGTGCCAGCAGCCCTGGGCCGGGACAAATCTATGGCTACACCTTC
CASSPGPGQIYGYTF
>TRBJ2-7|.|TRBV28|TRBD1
TGTGCCAGCAGGGACAGGGCCATCTCCTACGAGCAGTACTTC
CASRDRAISYEQYF
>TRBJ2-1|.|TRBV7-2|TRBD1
TGTGCCAGCAGCTTCAGGGACAGACGGAATGAGCAGTTCTTC
CASSFRDRRNEQFF
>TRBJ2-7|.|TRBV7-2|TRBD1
TGTGCCAGCAGCAAGGGACAGCCGAGCAGCGAGCAGTACTTC
CASSKGQPSSEQYF
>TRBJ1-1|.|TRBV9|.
TGTGCCAGCAGCGCGACAGGACTTAACACTGAAGCTTTCTTT
CASSATGLNTEAFF